Listed below are T cell receptor beta chains from one sample, sequenced in a study of blood T cell repertoires in COVID-19. The method was immunoSEQ multiplex PCR; TCRdb's version includes in-frame clones alone and lacks a portion of them. This sample has around 70,000 clones; 90% occur once, and the top ten carry about a tenth. Sequenced material: peripheral blood. These receptors all stem from a human donor in a cohort sampled during active COVID-19. CDR3s include the opening cysteine and the closing phenylalanine or tryptophan. The D gene is left open where the match is weak.

15	TRBV7-8	TRBJ2-5	NA	TGTGCCAGCAGCCTTATGGCAGACAGTGGAGAGACCCAGTACTTC	CASSLMADSGETQYF
16	TRBV3-1/TRBV3-2	TRBJ2-7	TRBD2	TGTGCCAGCAGCCAAGGGTCGCCAGCGGGAGTCTCCGAGCAGTACTTC	CASSQGSPAGVSEQYF
15	TRBV11-3	TRBJ1-1	NA	TGTGCCAGCAGCTTATTATCGAGCTGGTACACTGAAGCTTTCTTT	CASSLLSSWYTEAFF
14	TRBV19	TRBJ1-5	NA	TGTGCCAGTAGTGGGGGCAGTTACAATCAGCCCCAGCATTTT	CASSGGSYNQPQHF
17	TRBV4-1	TRBJ2-7	TRBD1	TGCGCCAGCAGCCATGTGGGCTCCGGGACAGTTACCTACGAGCAGTACTTC	CASSHVGSGTVTYEQYF
13	TRBV25-1	TRBJ1-1	NA	TGTGCCAGCAGTGGGCGGGGCCACACTGAAGCTTTCTTT	CASSGRGHTEAFF
15	TRBV2	TRBJ2-5	TRBD2	TGTGCCAGCAGCGAAGGACTAGCGGGTCAAGAGACCCAGTACTTC	CASSEGLAGQETQYF
19	TRBV7-8	TRBJ2-2	NA	TGTGCCAGCAGCTTAGCGAGGGAATGGGGGGGCGACATCACCGGGGAGCTGTTTTTT	CASSLAREWGGDITGELFF
15	TRBV3-1/TRBV3-2	TRBJ1-2	TRBD1	TGTGCCAGCAGCCCACAGGGACAGGGGACATATGGCTACACCTTC	CASSPQGQGTYGYTF
13	TRBV12-3/TRBV12-4	TRBJ1-2	TRBD1	TGTGCCAGCAGTTTTGGACAGGCCTATGGCTACACCTTC	CASSFGQAYGYTF
19	TRBV2	TRBJ1-5	TRBD1	TGTGCCAGCAGTGGCGTATACCCGCTTGGACAGGGTAGCAATCAGCCCCAGCATTTT	CASSGVYPLGQGSNQPQHF
15	TRBV7-2	TRBJ2-3	TRBD2	TGTGCCAGCAGCTCCGTAGCGGGAGAGGCAGATACGCAGTATTTT	CASSSVAGEADTQYF
16	TRBV7-2	TRBJ2-3	NA	TGTGCCAGCAGCAGAGGAACCTTCTTGGGCACAGATACGCAGTATTTT	CASSRGTFLGTDTQYF
15	TRBV11-2	TRBJ1-4	NA	TGTGCCAGCAGCTTGTACAGAGCAACTAATGAAAAACTGTTTTTT	CASSLYRATNEKLFF
15	TRBV6-6	TRBJ2-7	NA	TGTGCCAGCAGTTTTCGGTCAGGCCTACTGGACGAGCAGTACTTC	CASSFRSGLLDEQYF
15	TRBV15	TRBJ2-1	NA	TGTGCCACCAGTAAGAGGCGCCCTACCTACAATGAGCAGTTCTTC	CATSKRRPTYNEQFF